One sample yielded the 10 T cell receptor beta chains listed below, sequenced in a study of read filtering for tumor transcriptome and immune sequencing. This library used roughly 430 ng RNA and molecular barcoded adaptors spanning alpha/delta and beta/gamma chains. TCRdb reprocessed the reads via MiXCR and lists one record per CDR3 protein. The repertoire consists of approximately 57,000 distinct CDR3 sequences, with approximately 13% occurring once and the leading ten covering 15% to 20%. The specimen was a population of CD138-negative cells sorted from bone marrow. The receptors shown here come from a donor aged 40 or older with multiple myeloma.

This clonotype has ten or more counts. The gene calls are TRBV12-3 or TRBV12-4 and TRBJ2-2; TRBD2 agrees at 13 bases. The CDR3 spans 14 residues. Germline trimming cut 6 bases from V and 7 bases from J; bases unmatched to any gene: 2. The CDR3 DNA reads TGTGCCAGCAGGGGACTAGCGGGGAACGGGGAGCTGTTTTTT. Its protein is CASRGLAGNGELFF.

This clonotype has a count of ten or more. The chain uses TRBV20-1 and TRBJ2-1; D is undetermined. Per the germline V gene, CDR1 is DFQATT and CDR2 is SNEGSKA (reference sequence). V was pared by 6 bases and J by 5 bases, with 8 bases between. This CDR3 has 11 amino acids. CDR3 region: CSARANNEQFF. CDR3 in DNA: TGCAGTGCCCGAGCAAACAATGAGCAGTTCTTC.

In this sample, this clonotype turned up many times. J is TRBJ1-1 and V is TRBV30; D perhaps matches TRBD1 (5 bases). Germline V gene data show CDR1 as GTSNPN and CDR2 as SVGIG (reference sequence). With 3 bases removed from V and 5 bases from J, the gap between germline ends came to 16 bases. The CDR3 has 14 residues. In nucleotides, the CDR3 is TGTGCCTGGAGCGGGGGAGGGGAGCGAACTGAAGCTTTCTTT. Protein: CAWSGGGERTEAFF. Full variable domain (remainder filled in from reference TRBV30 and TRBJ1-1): SQTIHQWPATLVQPVGSPLSLECTVEGTSNPNLYWYRQAAGRGLQLLFYSVGIGQISSEVPQNLSASRPQDRQFILSSKKLLLSDSGFYLCAWSGGGERTEAFFGQGTRLTVV.

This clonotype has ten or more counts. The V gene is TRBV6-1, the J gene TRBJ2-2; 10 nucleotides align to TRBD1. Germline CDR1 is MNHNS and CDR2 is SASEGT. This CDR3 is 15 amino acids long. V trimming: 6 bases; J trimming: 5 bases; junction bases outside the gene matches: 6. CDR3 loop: CASRRGQGGTGELFF. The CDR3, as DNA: TGTGCCAGCAGGCGAGGACAGGGGGGGACCGGGGAGCTGTTTTTT.

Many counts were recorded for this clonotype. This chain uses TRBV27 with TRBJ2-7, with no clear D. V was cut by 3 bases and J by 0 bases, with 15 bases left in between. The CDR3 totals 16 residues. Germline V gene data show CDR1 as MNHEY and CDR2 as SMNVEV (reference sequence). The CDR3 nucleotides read TGTGCCAGCAGTTTCGCCGGCGCAGGCCTCTCCTACGAGCAGTACTTC. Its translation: CASSFAGAGLSYEQYF.

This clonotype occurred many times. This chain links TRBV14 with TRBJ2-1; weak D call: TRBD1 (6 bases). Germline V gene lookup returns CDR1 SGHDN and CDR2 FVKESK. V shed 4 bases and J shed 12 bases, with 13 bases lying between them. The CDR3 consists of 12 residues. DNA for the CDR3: TGTGCCAGCAGCCTTGGGACACCTACGCAGTTCTTC. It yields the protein CASSLGTPTQFF.

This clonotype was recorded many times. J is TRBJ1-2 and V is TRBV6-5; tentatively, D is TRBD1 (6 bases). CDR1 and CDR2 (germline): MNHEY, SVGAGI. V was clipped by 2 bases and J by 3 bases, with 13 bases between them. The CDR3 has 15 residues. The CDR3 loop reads CASSYGGGQYYGYTF. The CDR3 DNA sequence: TGTGCCAGCAGTTACGGCGGGGGGCAGTACTATGGCTACACCTTC.

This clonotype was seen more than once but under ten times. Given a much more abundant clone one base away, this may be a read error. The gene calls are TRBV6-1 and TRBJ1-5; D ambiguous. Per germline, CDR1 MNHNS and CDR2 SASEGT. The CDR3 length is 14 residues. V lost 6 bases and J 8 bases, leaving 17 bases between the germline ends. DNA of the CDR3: TGTGCCAGCAGAGCCGAGATGGCGATTAAGCCCCAGCATTTT. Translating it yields CASRAEMAIKPQHF.

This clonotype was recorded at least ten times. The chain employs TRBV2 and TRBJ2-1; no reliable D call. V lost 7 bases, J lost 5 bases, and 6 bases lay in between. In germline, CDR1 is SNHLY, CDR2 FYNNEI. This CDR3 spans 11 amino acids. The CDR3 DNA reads TGTGCCAGCAACCCCAACAATGAGCAGTTCTTC. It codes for CASNPNNEQFF.

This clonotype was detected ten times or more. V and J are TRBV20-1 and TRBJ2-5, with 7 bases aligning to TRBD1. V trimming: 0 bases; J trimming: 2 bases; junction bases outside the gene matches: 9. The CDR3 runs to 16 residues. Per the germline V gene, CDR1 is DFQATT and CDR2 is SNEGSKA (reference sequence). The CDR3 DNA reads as TGCAGTGCTAGAGATCAACATGGGACAGTTCAAGAGACCCAGTACTTC. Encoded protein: CSARDQHGTVQETQYF.